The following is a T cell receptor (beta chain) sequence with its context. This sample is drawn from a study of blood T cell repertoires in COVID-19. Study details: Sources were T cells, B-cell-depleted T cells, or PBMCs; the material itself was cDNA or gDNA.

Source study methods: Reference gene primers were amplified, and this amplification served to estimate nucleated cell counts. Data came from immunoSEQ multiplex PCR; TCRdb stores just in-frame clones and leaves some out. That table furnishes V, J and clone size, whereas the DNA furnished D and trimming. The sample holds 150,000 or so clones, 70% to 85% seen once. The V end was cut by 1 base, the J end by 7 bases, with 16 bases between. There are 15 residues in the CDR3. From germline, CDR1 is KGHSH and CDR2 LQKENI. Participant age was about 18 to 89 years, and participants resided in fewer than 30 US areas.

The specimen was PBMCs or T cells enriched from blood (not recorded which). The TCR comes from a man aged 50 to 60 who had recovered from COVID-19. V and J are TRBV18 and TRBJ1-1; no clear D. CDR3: CASSPLGSSEGEAFF. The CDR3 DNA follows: TGTGCCAGCTCACCACTCGGCAGTTCGGAGGGTGAAGCTTTCTTT.